This T cell receptor (beta chain) was observed in a study of blood T cell repertoires in COVID-19 (dated by TCRdb to 2020 to 2021). For context, the study as a whole: The collaborator samples originated in the United States, Italy and Spain and spanned the acute and convalescent phases of COVID-19. The repertoires were made available in a free public database intended to serve as a resource for research on the immune response to SARS-CoV-2. The samples were drawn from the first 160 participants of the ongoing ImmuneRACE study and from 1,254 subjects provided by 6 global collaborators. Where available, HLA class I and class II types were obtained from metadata supplied by the sample provider rather than from assay-based typing. The dataset comprised deeply sampled blood TCRbeta repertoires from subjects exposed to, actively infected with, or recovered from COVID-19. The prospective study material was composed of cDNA or gDNA derived from T cells, B-cell-depleted T cells, or PBMCs. The sample metadata nearly always contained a de-identified subject ID, COVID-19 status, age in years and sex.

Results and caveats for the whole study, not just this receptor: The quantity of clinical and demographic metadata differed by source and by participant and was supplied without curation.

TCRbeta CDR3 regions were amplified from genomic DNA by means of the immunoSEQ Assay, a bias-controlled multiplex PCR. The study's own analysis went as follows. The number of nucleated cells in each sample was estimated by amplification of reference gene primers within the assay. To quantify the absolute abundance of each unique TCRbeta CDR3 rearrangement, sequence reads were collapsed and filtered. For each sample, productive Simpson clonality was calculated by taking the square root of Simpson's diversity index across productive rearrangements. The clones in this table, taken by TCRdb from immuneACCESS, are in-frame only. Not every clone is retained; where verified, under half of the shortfall comes from an unresolved V gene, and the cause of the rest is unknown. V and J calls and clone size come straight from that table; D and trimming were deduced from the DNA. The sample data list roughly 260,000 clones, and 86% of these were observed just once. The ten largest make up around 10% of the sample.

Measured from the cysteine to the phenylalanine, the CDR3 is 13 residues long. Only the CDR3 region is kept as DNA, spanning 39 bases read in frame from base 1. This clone was seen just once. Its specific antigen is unknown. One junction end disagrees with the germline gene, perhaps due to a read error. A second Seattle source provided samples from volunteer blood donors who had recovered from COVID-19. Collaborating institutions collected whole blood in K2EDTA tubes following their own protocols. Collaborator samples were shipped for TCRbeta analysis as frozen whole blood, isolated PBMCs, or DNA extracted from either sample type.

Material for sequencing was peripheral blood. The sequence joins TRBV12-3 or TRBV12-4 to TRBJ2-3, with 10 junctional bases fitting TRBD2. This clonotype was obtained from a man aged 40-50 years who had recovered from COVID-19. The DNA is TGTGCCAGCAGGTTAGCGGGGGGTCGGACGCAGTATTTT. The translation is CASRLAGGRTQYF.